Below, 13 T cell receptor beta chains from the same sample are listed, as sequenced in a study of human T cells and chemical hapten exposure. Time point defined: patch test 2, 6 weeks after DPC sensitization. The treatment here: therapeutic diphenylcyclopropenone sensitization with weekly scalp DPC. TCRdb fed the RACE reads into MiXCR, producing one record per CDR3 protein. The data hold fewer than 95,000 distinct CDR3 sequences, with 11% observed a single time. The sequenced sample was whole blood, obtained in connection with sensitization to the hapten diphenylcyclopropenone (DPC). Receptors originate from a man aged 40-50 years with alopecia areata. Some clones in this sample may be carry-over from other donors' samples.

The V and J genes are TRBV20-1 and TRBJ2-1; D is uncertain. Germline values: CDR1 DFQATT, CDR2 SNEGSKA (reference sequence). Trimming took off 1 base at V and 4 bases at J, with 14 bases between the two ends. This CDR3 region has 15 residues. CDR3 in amino acids: CSARANSGSYNEQFF. The CDR3 region has the DNA TGCAGTGCTAGAGCTAACTCCGGGTCTTACAATGAGCAGTTCTTC.

The chain uses TRBV28 and TRBJ1-2; D is undetermined. Trimming shortened V by 4 bases and J by 0 bases, and 15 bases separated the two germline ends. The CDR3 runs 16 residues. Germline CDR1 MDHEN, CDR2 SYDVKM. This CDR3 is CASSSPRGLANYGYTF. CDR3 nucleotide sequence: TGTGCCAGCAGTTCCCCCCGGGGTCTAGCTAACTATGGCTACACCTTC.

The rearrangement joins TRBV12-3 or TRBV12-4 to TRBJ2-7; 10 nucleotides agree with TRBD2. This CDR3 region has 14 residues. V shed 7 bases, J shed 3 bases, and the junction held 6 bases outside the gene matches. The CDR3 loop reads CASTLAGVLYEQYF. DNA of the CDR3: TGTGCCAGCACCCTAGCGGGAGTCCTCTACGAGCAGTACTTC.

The rearrangement joins TRBV6-6 to TRBJ2-2; D gene uncertain. V was trimmed by 6 bases and J by 4 bases, leaving 6 bases between them. The CDR3 runs to 12 residues. The V gene's germline CDR1 is MNHNY and CDR2 SVGAGI (reference sequence). CDR3 in amino acids: CASRPATGELFF. The CDR3 nucleotides are TGTGCCAGCAGACCCGCCACCGGGGAGCTGTTTTTT.

This clonotype was counted between two and nine times. The V call is TRBV29-1, the J call TRBJ2-1; 10 bases match TRBD2. Per germline, CDR1 SQVTM and CDR2 ANQGSEA. The CDR3 extends over 14 amino acids. J lost 4 bases, V lost 6 bases, and 6 bases had no gene match. The CDR3 is CSVRPGLAYNEQFF. The CDR3 bases are TGCAGCGTGCGCCCGGGACTAGCGTACAATGAGCAGTTCTTC.

This clonotype was observed a handful of times. V usage is TRBV18 and J usage is TRBJ2-7; TRBD2 is a possible D gene (6 bases). Germline values: CDR1 KGHSH, CDR2 LQKENI. The CDR3 has 18 residues. The ends were cut back, 6 bases at V and 4 bases at J, with 28 bases in the middle. The CDR3 sequence: CASSPGTPRYFGDYEQYF. The DNA for the CDR3 is TGTGCCAGCTCTCCCGGGACTCCACGGTATTTCGGTGATTACGAGCAGTACTTC.

J is TRBJ1-1 and V is TRBV20-1, with D hard to call. V was shortened by 1 base and J by 3 bases, with 3 bases between the two germline ends. The CDR3 runs to 11 residues. Germline V gene lookup returns CDR1 DFQATT and CDR2 SNEGSKA (reference sequence). The CDR3 spells CSARGDTEAFF. CDR3 DNA sequence: TGCAGTGCTAGAGGGGACACTGAAGCTTTCTTT.

The sample holds many counts of this clonotype. V usage is TRBV20-1 and J usage is TRBJ1-2, with D possibly TRBD1 on 5 matching bases. The CDR3 runs 13 residues. V lost 5 bases to trimming and J lost 7 bases, with 17 bases between them. Germline-derived CDR1 and CDR2 are DFQATT and SNEGSKA (reference sequence). DNA for the CDR3: TGCAGTGCTCCACATCGGGGGATGCTTGGCTACACCTTC. It encodes CSAPHRGMLGYTF.

In this sample, this clonotype turned up many times. As DNA, the CDR3 is TGCGCCAGCAGCCAAGATATAGGGACAGGGGGCGAAAAACTGTTTTTT. Its translation is CASSQDIGTGGEKLFF. The chain employs TRBV4-3 and TRBJ1-4; 12 nucleotides align to TRBD1. V gave up 0 bases and J gave up 8 bases; unmatched junction bases: 4. The CDR3 sequence is 16 residues long. Germline CDR1 and CDR2: LGHNA and YSLEER.

V usage is TRBV12-3 or TRBV12-4 and J usage is TRBJ1-5; D is undetermined. Trimming cost V 0 bases and J 6 bases, with 9 bases left between them. CDR3 length equals 14 residues. CDR3 residues: CASSLASGGQPQHF. CDR3 sequence (DNA): TGTGCCAGCAGTTTAGCTTCAGGCGGTCAGCCCCAGCATTTT.

This clonotype was seen more than once but under ten times. The chain links TRBV20-1 to TRBJ2-7; 9 bases line up with TRBD2. The CDR3 consists of 15 residues. V lost 2 bases and J lost 6; bases outside the gene matches: 11. CDR1 and CDR2 (germline): DFQATT, SNEGSKA (reference sequence). Written as DNA, the CDR3 is TGCAGTGCTAGACGCGGCGCTAGCGGGAAGGTCGAGCAGTACTTC. Its translation is CSARRGASGKVEQYF.

A few counts support this clonotype. The genes are TRBV7-3 and TRBJ2-1; TRBD2 agrees at 11 bases. This CDR3 contains 15 residues. The trim removed 0 bases at V and 9 bases at J, leaving 4 bases unmatched. The germline gives CDR1 SGHTA, CDR2 FQGTGA. CDR3 sequence: CASSLTSGRAIEQFF. The CDR3 nucleotides read TGTGCCAGCAGCTTAACTAGCGGGAGGGCAATTGAGCAGTTCTTC.

This sequence joins TRBV29-1 and TRBJ2-5, with a possible D match to TRBD2 (5 bases). The germline V gene encodes CDR1 SQVTM and CDR2 ANQGSEA. The V and J ends lost 7 bases and 2 bases respectively, with 11 bases between them. The length of the CDR3 is 12 residues. The CDR3 DNA reads as TGCAGCGCCCTCGCGGGTCAAGAGACCCAGTACTTC. It codes for CSALAGQETQYF.